These 24 T cell receptor beta chains were all obtained from the same sample, sequenced in a study of T cells after posttransplantation cyclophosphamide. TCRdb's copy holds only in-frame clones and misses some; the assay was immunoSEQ multiplex PCR. This sample comprises about 33,000 clones, none seen once only. Sequencing input: PBMCs. These receptors originate from a girl under 18 in good health, CMV-negative, and a related stem cell transplant donor.

This clone appeared many times. The rearrangement links TRBV18 to TRBJ1-3, with D tentatively TRBD1 (5 bases). CDR1 and CDR2 from the germline V gene are KGHSH and LQKENI. Trimming removed 3 bases at V and 0 bases at J, with 12 bases between. This CDR3 is built from 16 residues. CDR3 bases: TGTGCCAGCTCACCGGCGACAGAGGTCTCTGGAAACACCATATATTTT. Its translation is CASSPATEVSGNTIYF.

The genes are TRBV29-1 and TRBJ2-1; a weak D match, TRBD2 (6 bases). The CDR3 sequence is 17 residues long. Per germline, CDR1 SQVTM and CDR2 ANQGSEA. The ends were cut back, 3 bases at V and 0 bases at J, with 18 bases in the middle. Here the CDR3 reads CSVEELRGISSYNEQFF. DNA for the CDR3: TGCAGCGTTGAGGAATTGCGGGGTATCAGCTCCTACAATGAGCAGTTCTTC.

Only a few counts were recorded for this clone. The CDR3 sequence is CASRPHGLHTGELFF. CDR3 nucleotide sequence: TGTGCCAGCAGGCCACATGGTCTGCACACCGGGGAGCTGTTTTTT. This rearrangement joins TRBV25-1 to TRBJ2-2; D gene ambiguous. Germline V gene data show CDR1 as MGHDK and CDR2 as SYGVNS. V was pared by 6 bases and J by 3 bases, with 14 bases between. The CDR3 is made up of 15 amino acids. The variable domain in full, completed from reference TRBV25-1 and TRBJ2-2, reads EADIYQTPRYLVIGTGKKITLECSQTMGHDKMYWYQQDPGMELHLIHYSYGVNSTEKGDLSSESTVSRIRTEHFPLTLESARPSHTSQYLCASRPHGLHTGELFFGEGSRLTVL.

This clone was seen ten or more times. The chain employs TRBV5-5 and TRBJ2-1; maybe TRBD2 (6 bases). Per the germline V gene, CDR1 is SGHKS and CDR2 is YYEKEE (reference sequence). This CDR3 is 13 amino acids long. Trimming pared 4 bases from V and 4 bases from J, leaving 9 bases between. The CDR3: CASSPGVYNEQFF. The CDR3 nucleotides read TGTGCCAGCAGCCCGGGGGTTTACAATGAGCAGTTCTTC. Full variable domain (missing parts from reference TRBV5-5 and TRBJ2-1): DAGVTQSPTHLIKTRGQQVTLRCSPISGHKSVSWYQQVLGQGPQFIFQYYEKEERGRGNFPDRFSARQFPNYSSELNVNALLLGDSALYLCASSPGVYNEQFFGPGTRLTVL.

The CDR3 region is CASSLRPQGTSGRRGPNTQYF. The CDR3 DNA reads TGTGCCAGCAGTTTAAGGCCACAGGGAACTAGCGGGAGAAGGGGTCCCAATACGCAGTATTTT. The rearrangement joins TRBV28 to TRBJ2-3, with TRBD2 matching 11 bases. V lost 2 bases and J lost 7; bases outside the gene matches: 23. CDR3 length: 21 amino acids. Germline CDR1 reads MDHEN; CDR2 reads SYDVKM.

This clone showed up many times. The chain joins TRBV5-6 to TRBJ1-3; D call uncertain. The germline CDR1 and CDR2 sequences are SGHDT and YYEEEE. There are 15 residues in the CDR3. Trimming shortened V by 0 bases and J by 0 bases, and 7 bases separated the two germline ends. CDR3: CASSLDPGSGNTIYF. CDR3 nucleotides: TGTGCCAGCAGCTTGGACCCCGGCTCTGGAAACACCATATATTTT.

This clone appeared many times. V usage is TRBV19 and J usage is TRBJ1-5, with 7 nucleotides matching TRBD1. CDR1 and CDR2 from the germline V gene are LNHDA and SQIVND (reference sequence). This CDR3 is 14 amino acids long. V shed 4 bases and J 3 bases; nucleotides not matched to a gene: 3. CDR3 sequence (DNA): TGTGCCAGTAGTAGTCAGGGGGACAATCAGCCCCAGCATTTT. As protein: CASSSQGDNQPQHF.

The chain links TRBV5-4 to TRBJ2-3; D might be TRBD1 (5 bases). The CDR3 sequence is 16 residues long. From germline, CDR1 is SGHNT and CDR2 YYREEE (reference sequence). Deletions cut 0 bases from V and 0 bases from J, with 11 bases between. CDR3 nucleotide sequence: TGTGCCAGCAGCTTGGCCACAGGAGCTAGCACAGATACGCAGTATTTT. It specifies CASSLATGASTDTQYF.

The chain is built from TRBV11-2 and TRBJ2-7; D possibly corresponds to TRBD1 (6 bases). Trimming removed 5 bases from V and 2 bases from J, with 10 bases in between. This CDR3 is built from 13 residues. The germline V gene encodes CDR1 SGHAT and CDR2 FQNNGV. The CDR3 nucleotides read TGTGCCAGCAGCCGCGGACAGACCTACGAGCAGTACTTC. Protein product: CASSRGQTYEQYF.

This clone was seen repeatedly, ten times or more. The J gene is TRBJ1-4, the V gene TRBV4-2; 9 bases fit TRBD1. Germline V gene sequence: CDR1 LGHNA, CDR2 YNFKEQ. Unmatched junction bases numbered 8, after V lost 1 base and J lost 8 bases. The CDR3 loop spans 16 amino acids. This CDR3 is CASSQGSGTGWEKLFF. The CDR3 DNA sequence: TGTGCCAGCAGCCAAGGGTCCGGGACAGGGTGGGAAAAACTGTTTTTT.

This clone was recorded many times. V gene TRBV27 combines with J gene TRBJ1-3, with D uncertain. The germline gives CDR1 MNHEY, CDR2 SMNVEV (reference sequence). The CDR3 contains 14 residues. V lost 6 bases, J lost 0 bases, and 9 bases lay in between. As DNA, the CDR3 is TGTGCCAGCAGCGCCACACGCTCTGGAAACACCATATATTTT. This translates into CASSATRSGNTIYF.

This clone is medium-sized. The chain recombines TRBV6-1 with TRBJ1-1; D unresolved. The CDR3 is made up of 14 amino acids. Trimming cost V 1 base and J 3 bases, with 9 bases left between them. Germline loops: CDR1 MNHNS, CDR2 SASEGT. DNA for the CDR3: TGTGCCAGCAGTGAAGAGATGGAGGACACTGAAGCTTTCTTT. Translation gives CASSEEMEDTEAFF.

This clone was seen repeatedly, ten times or more. This rearrangement joins TRBV4-1 to TRBJ1-3; a weak D match, TRBD1 (5 bases). V lost 8 bases and J lost 0, with 14 bases in between. CDR1 is MGHRA, CDR2 YSYEKL, per germline. The CDR3 spans 15 residues. CDR3 DNA: TGCGCCAGCCAATTACAGGTTAGCTCTGGAAACACCATATATTTT. It specifies CASQLQVSSGNTIYF.

The rearrangement joins TRBV28 to TRBJ2-7; D uncertain. V was clipped by 3 bases and J by 3 bases, with 6 bases between them. This CDR3 is built from 12 residues. Looked up from germline, CDR1 is MDHEN and CDR2 is SYDVKM. CDR3 protein: CASSFSVYEQYF. CDR3 sequence (DNA): TGTGCCAGCAGTTTTTCAGTCTACGAGCAGTACTTC. The whole variable domain, filled in from reference TRBV28 and TRBJ2-7, reads DVKVTQSSRYLVKRTGEKVFLECVQDMDHENMFWYRQDPGLGLRLIYFSYDVKMKEKGDIPEGYSVSREKKERFSLILESASTNQTSMYLCASSFSVYEQYFGPGTRLTVT.

This clone occurred many times. This chain joins TRBV4-1 and TRBJ1-1, with 7 bases fitting TRBD1. Germline-derived CDR1 and CDR2 are MGHRA and YSYEKL. The CDR3 runs to 16 residues. After removal of 4 bases from V and 0 bases from J, the junction contained 8 bases not matched to a gene. The CDR3: CASSPGTAPMNTEAFF. The CDR3 coding sequence is TGCGCCAGCAGCCCAGGGACAGCACCGATGAACACTGAAGCTTTCTTT.

This clone was counted only a few times. V gene TRBV6-9 combines with J gene TRBJ2-7; TRBD1 matches at 11 bases. Germline CDR1 is MNHGY and CDR2 is SVAAGI. V lost 4 bases, J lost 4 bases, and 3 bases stayed unmatched. CDR3 length equals 14 residues. CDR3 region: CASSSGTGGYEQYF. As DNA, the CDR3 is TGTGCCAGCAGTTCGGGGACAGGGGGATACGAGCAGTACTTC.

This clone has a count of ten or more. This chain connects TRBV7-6 to TRBJ2-3, with a possible D match to TRBD1 (6 bases). CDR1 is SGHVS, CDR2 FNYEAQ, per germline. The CDR3 extends over 15 amino acids. V lost 5 bases, J lost 2 bases, and 14 bases lay in between. In DNA, the CDR3 is TGTGCCAGCAGCGTTTCAGGGGTCCTCACAGATACGCAGTATTTT. It codes for CASSVSGVLTDTQYF.

This clone showed up many times. The chain recombines TRBV7-2 with TRBJ1-3; D is undetermined. V was cut by 2 bases and J by 0 bases, with 11 bases left in between. Germline CDR1 is SGHTA and CDR2 is FQGNSA. The length of the CDR3 is 16 residues. Here the CDR3 DNA reads TGTGCCAGCAGCTTAAGGCTGGGCCTCTCTGGAAACACCATATATTTT. This sequence encodes CASSLRLGLSGNTIYF.

There are many counts of this clone. The chain has TRBV5-4 and TRBJ1-4; tentative D call: TRBD1 (5 bases). The V end was cut by 0 bases, the J end by 5 bases, with 11 bases between. Germline CDR1 reads SGHNT; CDR2 reads YYREEE (reference sequence). There are 15 residues in the CDR3. CDR3 sequence (DNA): TGTGCCAGCAGCTTGGGCACAGGTCCAAATGAAAAACTGTTTTTT. It specifies CASSLGTGPNEKLFF.

There are many counts of this clone. The genes are TRBV28 and TRBJ2-1; a weak D match, TRBD1 (5 bases). The CDR3 extends over 14 amino acids. The V gene's germline CDR1 is MDHEN and CDR2 SYDVKM. V lost 6 bases to trimming and J lost 7 bases, with 16 bases between them. CDR3 loop: CASSLGEGWNEQFF. The CDR3 bases are TGTGCCAGCAGCCTAGGGGAAGGCTGGAATGAGCAGTTCTTC.

This clone was seen many times. The V and J genes are TRBV4-1 and TRBJ1-1; D uncertain. The CDR3 runs to 16 residues. V lost 7 bases and J 7 bases, leaving 25 bases between the germline ends. The germline V gene has CDR1 MGHRA and CDR2 YSYEKL. The CDR3 DNA is TGCGCCAGCACGTCCCGAGGAGGAAGCAACCTATATGAAGCTTTCTTT. It codes for CASTSRGGSNLYEAFF.

This clone was recorded a few times. The chain employs TRBV27 and TRBJ2-7; 8 nucleotides agree with TRBD1. The CDR3 is made up of 15 amino acids. Germline CDR1 and CDR2: MNHEY and SMNVEV (reference sequence). The J segment lost 3 bases and the V segment lost 2 bases, leaving 6 bases of the junction unmatched. In DNA form, the CDR3 reads TGTGCCAGCAGTTTAATAAGAGACAGGGGCTACGAGCAGTACTTC. Protein sequence: CASSLIRDRGYEQYF.

This clone was detected many times. The chain couples TRBV4-1 to TRBJ1-5, with 7 bases that match TRBD1. Germline loops: CDR1 MGHRA, CDR2 YSYEKL. V trimming: 1 base; J trimming: 5 bases; junction bases outside the gene matches: 5. This CDR3 contains 15 residues. The CDR3 nucleotides read TGCGCCAGCAGCCAAGTCCGGGACAGTCATCAGCCCCAGCATTTT. Translation: CASSQVRDSHQPQHF.

The sample holds a few counts of this clone. The chain recombines TRBV9 with TRBJ2-1, with 8 bases that match TRBD1. V was pared by 3 bases and J by 9 bases, with 11 bases of the junction left unmatched. The CDR3 runs to 15 residues. The germline V gene encodes CDR1 SGDLS and CDR2 YYNGEE. The CDR3 bases are TGTGCCAGCAGCGCCGGGACAGGATCACGACCTGAGCAGTTCTTC. Translated: CASSAGTGSRPEQFF.